Below, 13 T cell receptor beta chains from the same sample are listed, as sequenced in a study of T cells in Graves' hyperthyroidism and ophthalmopathy. Researchers amplified the TCR beta CDR3 regions from RNA transcripts. First-round RT-PCR with HTBI primers amplified the TCR CDR3 region. In TCRdb, the multiplex PCR reads were re-called with MiXCR into one record per CDR3 protein. The data contain around 580,000 distinct CDR3 sequences, 15% to 20% of them singletons. Sequenced: blood. The receptor set was obtained from a woman between 18 and 29 years old with Graves' hyperthyroidism.

The chain is built from TRBV18 and TRBJ2-7; 12 positions agree with TRBD2. Germline V gives CDR1 KGHSH, CDR2 LQKENI. Trimming cost V 6 bases and J 0 bases; bases outside gene matches: 3. This CDR3 has 15 residues. The CDR3 region has the DNA TGTGCCAGCTCGGGGGGACTAGCGGGCTCCTACGAGCAGTACTTC. Translated, it gives CASSGGLAGSYEQYF.

This clonotype was counted at least ten times. V usage is TRBV28 and J usage is TRBJ2-5; no clear D. Per germline, CDR1 MDHEN and CDR2 SYDVKM. The CDR3 has 11 residues. V lost 4 bases and J 6 bases, leaving 6 bases between the germline ends. The CDR3 region has the DNA TGTGCCAGCAGTTCTATTCAGACCCAGTACTTC. Its protein is CASSSIQTQYF.

This clonotype was seen ten or more times. The chain links TRBV28 to TRBJ1-1; possible D gene TRBD1, 6 bases. CDR3 length: 18 amino acids. V was trimmed by 5 bases and J by 0 bases, leaving 22 bases between them. CDR1 MDHEN and CDR2 SYDVKM come from the germline V gene. The CDR3 reads CASSLQGSRVRMNTEAFF. DNA of the CDR3: TGTGCCAGCAGTCTCCAGGGGTCTAGGGTCCGGATGAACACTGAAGCTTTCTTT.

The sample holds many counts of this clonotype. DNA for the CDR3: TGCAGTGCTATAGTAGCGGGGGGGCGTGAGACCCAGTACTTC. This sequence encodes CSAIVAGGRETQYF. The chain uses TRBV20-1 and TRBJ2-5; TRBD2 matches 11 bases. Unmatched junction bases numbered 6, after V lost 4 bases and J lost 5 bases. Germline values: CDR1 DFQATT, CDR2 SNEGSKA (reference sequence). The CDR3 is 14 residues long.

This clonotype came up many times. The V and J genes are TRBV12-3 or TRBV12-4 and TRBJ2-7, with 11 bases identical to TRBD2. V shed 4 bases and J 6 bases; nucleotides not matched to a gene: 8. The CDR3 extends over 15 amino acids. Written as DNA, the CDR3 is TGTGCCAGCAGTTACGCCGGGACTAGCGGCGGCGAGCAGTACTTC. Encoded protein: CASSYAGTSGGEQYF.

The chain employs TRBV6-1 and TRBJ2-7; maybe TRBD1 (6 bases). The CDR3 is made up of 14 amino acids. V lost 4 bases, J lost 5 bases, and 15 bases lay in between. CDR1 and CDR2 (germline): MNHNS, SASEGT. The CDR3 sequence: CASSVFRGRDEQYF. CDR3 in DNA: TGTGCCAGCAGTGTTTTCAGGGGAAGGGACGAGCAGTACTTC.

The chain couples TRBV3-1 to TRBJ2-1, with TRBD2 identical over 8 bases. The germline CDR1 and CDR2 sequences are LGHDT and YNNKEL (reference sequence). The CDR3 covers 17 residues. The trim removed 6 bases at V and 7 bases at J, leaving 17 bases unmatched. CDR3 amino acids: CASRASSGYLKGNEQFF. The CDR3 coding sequence is TGTGCCAGCAGGGCATCTAGCGGGTATCTAAAGGGGAATGAGCAGTTCTTC.

This clonotype was counted only a few times. The V call is TRBV20-1, the J call TRBJ2-5; 15 nucleotides line up with TRBD2. The CDR3 totals 17 residues. Per the germline V gene, CDR1 is DFQATT and CDR2 is SNEGSKA (reference sequence). V shed 0 bases, J shed 5 bases, and the junction held 7 bases outside the gene matches. The CDR3 loop reads CSARDEGTSGGLETQYF. The CDR3 coding sequence is TGCAGTGCTAGAGATGAAGGGACTAGCGGGGGGTTGGAGACCCAGTACTTC.

The CDR3 coding sequence is TGTGCCAGCAGCTGGGGGACTCCGACGAATGAGCAGTTCTTC. Protein product: CASSWGTPTNEQFF. The V and J genes are TRBV28 and TRBJ2-1; D is perhaps TRBD2 (6 bases). The germline V gene has CDR1 MDHEN and CDR2 SYDVKM. V lost 6 bases to trimming and J lost 7 bases, with 16 bases between them. This CDR3 is 14 amino acids long.

This clonotype was observed at least ten times. The chain uses TRBV6-4 and TRBJ2-3, with TRBD2 matching over 9 bases. The germline gives CDR1 MRHNA, CDR2 SNTAGT. The CDR3 length is 14 residues. Losses at the gene ends were 4 bases for V and 1 base for J; bases not matched to a gene: 0. CDR3 DNA sequence: TGTGCCAGCAGTGTAGCGGGGGGCACAGATACGCAGTATTTT. It encodes CASSVAGGTDTQYF.

This clonotype was detected many times. The rearrangement joins TRBV28 to TRBJ2-3; 10 bases match TRBD1. V was clipped by 2 bases and J by 9 bases; unmatched bases: 11. Germline V gene sequence: CDR1 MDHEN, CDR2 SYDVKM. The length of the CDR3 is 16 residues. The DNA of the CDR3 is TGTGCCAGCAGTTTAGAGGGGACAGGGGTCAGGGAAACGCAGTATTTT. Its translation: CASSLEGTGVRETQYF.

The genes are TRBV12-3 or TRBV12-4 and TRBJ2-1, with D possibly called TRBD1 or TRBD2 (5 bases each). The CDR3 totals 12 residues. Trimming took off 2 bases at V and 10 bases at J, with 9 bases between the two ends. CDR3 sequence (DNA): TGTGCCAGCAGTTTAAACGGGGCCGAGCAGTTCTTC. As protein: CASSLNGAEQFF.

The CDR3 nucleotides read TGTGCCAGTAGTAGAGGACAGGTGAACACCGGGGAGCTGTTTTTT. Its protein product is CASSRGQVNTGELFF. The chain is built from TRBV19 and TRBJ2-2; 7 bases are a match to TRBD1. The CDR3 extends over 15 amino acids. J gave up 1 base and V 4 bases, and 3 bases lay outside the gene matches. Germline V lookup: CDR1 LNHDA, CDR2 SQIVND (reference sequence). Full variable domain (rest looked up from reference TRBV19 and TRBJ2-2): DGGITQSPKYLFRKEGQNVTLSCEQNLNHDAMYWYRQDPGQGLRLIYYSQIVNDFQKGDIAEGYSVSREKKESFPLTVTSAQKNPTAFYLCASSRGQVNTGELFFGEGSRLTVL.